This T cell receptor (beta chain) was identified in a study of blood T cell repertoires in COVID-19. Study information: T cells, B-cell-depleted T cells, or PBMCs supplied cDNA or gDNA.

Germline V CDR1 and CDR2: WSHSY, SAAADI. The CDR3 length is 12 residues. Trimming at V came to 5 bases and at J to 11 bases, leaving 8 bases not matched to a gene. Authors' processing steps: Cell counts per sample came from amplifying reference gene primers. The data were produced by immunoSEQ multiplex PCR, yet TCRdb's version contains in-frame clones alone and is incomplete. That table supplies the V and J calls and clone size; D and trimming were determined from the DNA. The repertoire has about 250,000 clones, 75% to 85% of them found once; the top ten carry around 6%. The sequence came from a human donor in a cohort sampled during active COVID-19. The V and J genes are TRBV10-2 and TRBJ1-1; 7 bases are shared with TRBD1. The sequenced sample consisted of peripheral blood. The CDR3 here is CASSIRDSTAFF. The CDR3 region has the DNA TGCGCCAGCAGTATCCGGGACAGTACTGCTTTCTTT.